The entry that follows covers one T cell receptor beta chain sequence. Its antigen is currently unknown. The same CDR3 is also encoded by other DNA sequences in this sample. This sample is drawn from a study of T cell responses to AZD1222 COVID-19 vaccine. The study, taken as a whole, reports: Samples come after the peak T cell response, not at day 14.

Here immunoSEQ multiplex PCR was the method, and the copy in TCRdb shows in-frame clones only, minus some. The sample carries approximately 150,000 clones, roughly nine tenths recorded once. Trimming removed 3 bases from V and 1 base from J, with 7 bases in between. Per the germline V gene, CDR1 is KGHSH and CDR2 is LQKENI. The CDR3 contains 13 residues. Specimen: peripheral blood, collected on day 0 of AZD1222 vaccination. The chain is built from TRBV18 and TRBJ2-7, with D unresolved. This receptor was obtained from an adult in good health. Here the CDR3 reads CASSPGDSYEQYF. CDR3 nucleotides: TGTGCCAGCTCACCGGGTGATTCCTACGAGCAGTACTTC.